These 29 T cell receptor beta chains came from one sample sequenced in a study of shared T cell receptors in the human thymus. Clones were sequenced by immunoSEQ multiplex PCR, and TCRdb holds only the in-frame ones, with some missing. The sample yields hundreds of thousands of clones, 70% to 90% seen once. The data were also submitted as part of a second study, on human thymus T cells.

What was sequenced was thymocytes. These TCRs come from a boy under three years old with a congenital heart defect.

The chain links TRBV15 to TRBJ2-1, with 11 bases aligning to TRBD2. This CDR3 is 15 amino acids long. Germline V lookup: CDR1 LNHNV, CDR2 YYDKDF (reference sequence). Trimming took 4 bases from V and 4 from J; bases not matched to a gene: 3. In nucleotides, the CDR3 is TGTGCCACCAGCACAGGGACTAGCGGTTACAATGAGCAGTTCTTC. It encodes CATSTGTSGYNEQFF.

This chain joins TRBV5-6 and TRBJ2-7; 8 nucleotides line up with TRBD2. The CDR3 contains 15 residues. V lost 0 bases and J lost 5; bases outside the gene matches: 7. The germline gives CDR1 SGHDT, CDR2 YYEEEE. CDR3 nucleotide sequence: TGTGCCAGCAGCTTGGGAGGGACTAGATACCACGAGCAGTACTTC. This sequence encodes CASSLGGTRYHEQYF.

Points on this clone: The junction and the germline gene differ at one end; a read error may be behind it. This chain links TRBV29-1 with TRBJ2-5; D not certain. The CDR3 is 13 amino acids. Germline V gene data show CDR1 as SQVTM and CDR2 as ANQGSEA. CDR3 protein: CSVQERDQETQYF. The CDR3 nucleotides read TGCAGCGTTCAAGAACGGGACCAAGAGACCCAGTACTTC. Looking up the rest from reference TRBV29-1 and TRBJ2-5 gives the full variable domain: SAVISQKPSRDICQRGTSLTIQCQVDSQVTMMFWYRQQPGQSLTLIATANQGSEATYESGFVIDKFPISRPNLTFSTLTVSNMSPEDSSIYLCSVQERDQETQYFGPGTRLLVL.

The chain carries TRBV4-3 and TRBJ1-2; D may be TRBD1 (5 bases). CDR1 LGHNA and CDR2 YSLEER come from the germline V gene. V was pared by 2 bases and J by 4 bases, with 17 bases between. The CDR3 sequence is 16 residues long. CDR3 in amino acids: CASSQQHRNLSYGYTF. The CDR3 DNA reads TGCGCCAGCAGCCAACAGCACAGGAATCTCAGCTATGGCTACACCTTC.

The V and J genes are TRBV7-9 and TRBJ1-1; tentative D call: TRBD1 (5 bases). Germline V gene data show CDR1 as SEHNR and CDR2 as FQNEAQ (reference sequence). V was shortened by 0 bases and J by 5 bases, with 13 bases between the two germline ends. This CDR3 comprises 15 residues. Here the CDR3 reads CASSLAGRVGTEAFF. CDR3 nucleotides: TGTGCCAGCAGCTTAGCGGGCAGGGTAGGTACTGAAGCTTTCTTT. The full variable domain, rest sourced from reference TRBV7-9 and TRBJ1-1, is DTGVSQNPRHKITKRGQNVTFRCDPISEHNRLYWYRQTLGQGPEFLTYFQNEAQLEKSRLLSDRFSAERPKGSFSTLEIQRTEQGDSAMYLCASSLAGRVGTEAFFGQGTRLTVV.

The chain combines TRBV10-1 with TRBJ2-7; TRBD1 aligns across 7 bases. The junction had 6 bases not matched to a gene; V was cut back by 2 bases and J by 2 bases. CDR3 length equals 15 residues. Germline assignment: CDR1 WNHNN and CDR2 SYGVQD (reference sequence). CDR3 coding DNA: TGCGCCAGCAGTGAGACAGGGGCCTTTGCCTACGAGCAGTACTTC. Protein sequence: CASSETGAFAYEQYF.

The rearrangement joins TRBV6-5 to TRBJ2-3, with D possibly matching TRBD2 (5 bases). The CDR3 extends over 14 amino acids. Germline V CDR1 and CDR2: MNHEY, SVGAGI. Trimming removed 2 bases from V and 0 bases from J, with 6 bases in between. CDR3 DNA sequence: TGTGCCAGCAGTTACCGGGATAGCACAGATACGCAGTATTTT. This codes for CASSYRDSTDTQYF.

The chain is built from TRBV13 and TRBJ2-3, with a possible D match to TRBD2 (5 bases). The CDR3 is made up of 14 amino acids. Germline V gene lookup returns CDR1 PRHDT and CDR2 FYEKMQ (reference sequence). Trimming removed 5 bases from V and 1 base from J, with 10 bases in between. The chain's CDR3 is CASSQLVGTDTQYF. CDR3 in DNA: TGTGCCAGCAGCCAACTAGTTGGCACAGATACGCAGTATTTT. The full variable domain, its missing parts supplied by reference TRBV13 and TRBJ2-3, is AAGVIQSPRHLIKEKRETATLKCYPIPRHDTVYWYQQGPGQDPQFLISFYEKMQSDKGSIPDRFSAQQFSDYHSELNMSSLELGDSALYFCASSQLVGTDTQYFGPGTRLTVL.

The rearrangement links TRBV12-5 to TRBJ2-3, with D maybe TRBD2 (5 bases). This CDR3 spans 18 amino acids. Germline CDR1 and CDR2: LGHNT and FRNRAP. Trimming stripped 5 bases from V and 0 bases from J, with 21 bases between. In DNA, the CDR3 is TGTGCTAGTGGTCCGTTCGGGGTGGATGCCGTTAGCACAGATACGCAGTATTTT. Amino acid sequence: CASGPFGVDAVSTDTQYF.

J is TRBJ1-4 and V is TRBV9; weak D call: TRBD1 (5 bases). V lost 3 bases and J 4 bases, leaving 10 bases between the germline ends. The CDR3 is 14 amino acids. Germline CDR1 reads SGDLS; CDR2 reads YYNGEE. For the CDR3, the DNA is TGTGCCAGCAGCGCCGAGGACATTAATGAAAAACTGTTTTTT. The encoded protein is CASSAEDINEKLFF.

The chain carries TRBV28 and TRBJ2-4; no definite D call. The ends were cut back, 3 bases at V and 0 bases at J, with 18 bases in the middle. The germline V gene has CDR1 MDHEN and CDR2 SYDVKM. CDR3 length equals 18 residues. The CDR3 here is CASSFSTDIALAKNIQYF. The CDR3 bases are TGTGCCAGCAGTTTTTCAACAGACATCGCGCTAGCCAAAAACATTCAGTACTTC.

The V and J genes are TRBV25-1 and TRBJ1-1, with D possibly TRBD1 on 5 matching bases. CDR3 size: 15 residues. V lost 8 bases, J lost 1 base, and 17 bases lay in between. Germline-derived CDR1 and CDR2 are MGHDK and SYGVNS. This CDR3 is CASFPAGRGNTEAFF. DNA for the CDR3: TGTGCCAGCTTCCCAGCAGGGAGGGGGAACACTGAAGCTTTCTTT.

The rearrangement uses TRBV30 and TRBJ2-7, with 10 bases lining up with TRBD1. Trimming removed 5 bases from V and 6 bases from J; junction bases left unmatched: 7. The CDR3 is 13 residues long. From germline, CDR1 is GTSNPN and CDR2 SVGIG (reference sequence). CDR3 sequence reads: CAWVPGQGREQYF. The CDR3 DNA sequence: TGTGCCTGGGTGCCGGGACAGGGGCGCGAGCAGTACTTC. The full variable domain, completed using reference TRBV30 and TRBJ2-7, is SQTIHQWPATLVQPVGSPLSLECTVEGTSNPNLYWYRQAAGRGLQLLFYSVGIGQISSEVPQNLSASRPQDRQFILSSKKLLLSDSGFYLCAWVPGQGREQYFGPGTRLTVT.

This sequence joins TRBV20-1 and TRBJ2-1; D gene uncertain. This CDR3 has 11 residues. Germline assignment: CDR1 DFQATT and CDR2 SNEGSKA (reference sequence). V lost 2 bases to trimming and J lost 5 bases, with 4 bases between them. The DNA for the CDR3 is TGCAGTGCTAGAATCAACAATGAGCAGTTCTTC. Translating it yields CSARINNEQFF.

The V gene is TRBV7-8, the J gene TRBJ2-1, with D perhaps TRBD2 (6 bases). This CDR3 has 15 residues. Germline V gene sequence: CDR1 SGHVS, CDR2 FQNEAQ. The V end lost 1 base, the J end lost 9 bases, and 16 bases lay between the germline ends. The DNA for the CDR3 is TGTGCCAGCAGCTTAGTGGAGGGCAGGTTATGTGAGCAGTTCTTC. This codes for CASSLVEGRLCEQFF. The variable domain in full, with the rest retrieved from reference TRBV7-8 and TRBJ2-1, is GAGVSQSPRYKVAKRGQDVALRCDPISGHVSLFWYQQALGQGPEFLTYFQNEAQLDKSGLPSDRFFAERPEGSVSTLKIQRTQQEDSAVYLCASSLVEGRLCEQFFGPGTRLTVL.

The genes are TRBV7-9 and TRBJ2-7, with D perhaps matching TRBD2 (6 bases). V lost 5 bases and J lost 5, with 13 bases in between. CDR1 and CDR2 (germline): SEHNR, FQNEAQ (reference sequence). This CDR3 is 13 amino acids long. In nucleotides, the CDR3 is TGTGCCAGCAGCGAACGGGGGAAGGACGAGCAGTACTTC. Encoded protein: CASSERGKDEQYF.

This chain links TRBV18 with TRBJ1-6; a weak D match, TRBD1 (5 bases). The germline V gene has CDR1 KGHSH and CDR2 LQKENI. The CDR3 runs 16 residues. The V end was cut by 2 bases, the J end by 7 bases, with 15 bases between. CDR3 sequence (DNA): TGTGCCAGCTCACCAAGGCCTGGGACTAACAATTCACCCCTCCACTTT. Protein sequence: CASSPRPGTNNSPLHF.

V is TRBV21-1 and J is TRBJ2-1; TRBD1 is taken as the D call from the table, unchecked against the DNA. TRBV21-1 is described as a pseudogene. This CDR3 contains 16 residues. The CDR3 sequence is CASSSRQGILPNEQFF. The CDR3, as DNA: TGTGCCAGCAGCAGCCGACAGGGGATACTACCCAATGAGCAGTTCTTC.

The rearrangement uses TRBV6-4 and TRBJ2-1; TRBD2 matches at 7 bases. The V gene end was trimmed by 6 bases and the J gene end by 3 bases; junction bases not matched to a gene: 11. The CDR3 sequence is 16 residues long. CDR1 and CDR2 from the germline V gene are MRHNA and SNTAGT. For the CDR3, the DNA is TGTGCCAGCAGCACCCACCCGGGACTAATCTACAATGAGCAGTTCTTC. Translated: CASSTHPGLIYNEQFF.

The chain uses TRBV30 and TRBJ1-3; weak D call: TRBD1 (5 bases). The length of the CDR3 is 14 residues. CDR1 GTSNPN and CDR2 SVGIG come from the germline V gene (reference sequence). V was trimmed by 5 bases and J by 0 bases, leaving 11 bases between them. The CDR3 here is CAWSDRNSGNTIYF. The CDR3 bases are TGTGCCTGGTCTGACAGAAACTCTGGAAACACCATATATTTT.

This chain joins TRBV2 and TRBJ1-1, with D possibly being TRBD1 (5 bases). Germline CDR1 reads SNHLY; CDR2 reads FYNNEI. V shed 8 bases and J shed 3 bases, with 19 bases lying between them. This CDR3 spans 15 amino acids. The CDR3 loop reads CASGGGDMRDTEAFF. The CDR3 DNA follows: TGTGCCAGCGGGGGGGGAGACATGAGGGACACTGAAGCTTTCTTT.

The CDR3: CASSRLAGEEKDTQYF. The CDR3 DNA sequence: TGTGCCAGCAGCCGCCTAGCGGGAGAAGAGAAAGATACGCAGTATTTT. V and J are TRBV27 and TRBJ2-3; 10 positions match TRBD2. J was trimmed by 5 bases and V by 6 bases; bases with no gene match: 11. The CDR3 is 16 amino acids. Germline loops: CDR1 MNHEY, CDR2 SMNVEV (reference sequence).

V is TRBV28 and J is TRBJ1-2; possibly TRBD1 for D (6 bases). The CDR3 extends over 16 amino acids. Trimming removed 3 bases at V and 2 bases at J, with 16 bases between. Germline CDR1 reads MDHEN; CDR2 reads SYDVKM. CDR3 loop: CASSFRWTVFNYGYTF. The CDR3 DNA follows: TGTGCCAGCAGTTTTCGGTGGACAGTTTTCAACTATGGCTACACCTTC.

This clone was recorded only once. The chain carries TRBV19 and TRBJ2-2; 7 bases map to TRBD1. Losses at the gene ends were 7 bases for V and 3 bases for J; bases not matched to a gene: 8. The CDR3 is 15 residues long. CDR1 is LNHDA, CDR2 SQIVND, per germline (reference sequence). DNA for the CDR3: TGTGCCAGTAAACCCGGGACAGACGACACCGGGGAGCTGTTTTTT. Translated, it gives CASKPGTDDTGELFF.

The rearrangement links TRBV28 to TRBJ2-2; 8 bases are shared with TRBD2. J was trimmed by 1 base and V by 3 bases; bases with no gene match: 7. Germline assignment: CDR1 MDHEN and CDR2 SYDVKM. The CDR3 covers 17 residues. The CDR3 nucleotides are TGTGCCAGCAGTTTTCACCGTACTAGCGGGAACACCGGGGAGCTGTTTTTT. This translates into CASSFHRTSGNTGELFF.

V and J are TRBV6-1 and TRBJ2-7; 8 positions agree with TRBD1. The V segment lost 4 bases and the J segment 5 bases; nucleotides outside the gene matches: 19. In germline, CDR1 is MNHNS, CDR2 SASEGT. This CDR3 contains 18 residues. The DNA of the CDR3 is TGTGCCAGCAGTGGCAGGGGGCGCCAAGGTCCCCGATCTGACGAGCAGTACTTC. It yields the protein CASSGRGRQGPRSDEQYF.

This chain joins TRBV5-6 and TRBJ2-3; 10 nucleotides line up with TRBD2. The V gene's germline CDR1 is SGHDT and CDR2 YYEEEE. This CDR3 spans 16 amino acids. V shed 4 bases and J 4 bases; nucleotides not matched to a gene: 9. The chain's CDR3 is CASSAPSGSDPDTQYF. CDR3 DNA sequence: TGTGCCAGCAGCGCCCCTAGCGGGAGTGATCCAGATACGCAGTATTTT.

V is TRBV7-6 and J is TRBJ2-5; perhaps TRBD1 as D (6 bases). The CDR3 has 14 residues. The germline V gene encodes CDR1 SGHVS and CDR2 FNYEAQ. The V end was cut by 5 bases, the J end by 5 bases, with 15 bases between. CDR3 region: CASSQNRAYETQYF. Here the CDR3 DNA reads TGTGCCAGCAGCCAAAACAGGGCCTACGAGACCCAGTACTTC.

This sequence joins TRBV28 and TRBJ2-3, with D possibly being TRBD2 (6 bases). This CDR3 comprises 16 residues. Germline CDR1 reads MDHEN; CDR2 reads SYDVKM. With 6 bases removed from V and 3 bases from J, the gap between germline ends came to 19 bases. The CDR3 here is CASRVPDGRRTDTQYF. CDR3 DNA sequence: TGTGCCAGCAGAGTGCCAGACGGGAGAAGGACAGATACGCAGTATTTT.